Given below is one TCR beta chain in context. This clonotype was counted only a few times. Its antigen target is currently unknown. The record has no base qualities; no much larger clone is one base away. These data are taken from a study of response to subunit inactivated influenza vaccine (dated by TCRdb to 2017 to 2018). Describing the broader study: The study used deep quantitative T cell receptor repertoire profiling to track responses to a trivalent subunit inactivated influenza vaccine.

The receptor library was made with RT-PCR. TCRdb shows the sequencer as Illumina HiSeq 2500. TCRdb redid the processing of the public reads, applying fastp at Q25 and MiXCR, and retained in-frame beta chains. For every CDR3 protein sequence, its rows merge into one entry that carries the most common genes and DNA. Here the sample has about 520,000 distinct CDR3 sequences; more than 7% occur a single time. The leading ten clones occupy around 13% of the sample. The full study reports these points: It was suggested by the authors that each seasonal influenza vaccination may recruit only a limited number of new T cells.

The sequences come from PBMCs from blood, collected around 25 months after vaccination. The sequence came from a man aged 50-75 years who received an inactivated influenza vaccine. Donor details come from another sample of the same person, matched by shared clones.

DNA sequence: TGCGCCAGCAGCTATACCCTAGGTGATACGCAGTATTTT. This is translated as CASSYTLGDTQYF. This chain joins TRBV5-1 to TRBJ2-3; the D gene cannot be resolved reliably. The germline V gene specifies SGHRS as CDR1 and YFSETQ as CDR2. Between the V and J ends, shortened by 3 bases and 6 bases respectively, the junction contains 11 bases. The CDR3 holds 13 amino acids from the cysteine to the phenylalanine. The CDR3 DNA has 39 bases and is translated from base 1.